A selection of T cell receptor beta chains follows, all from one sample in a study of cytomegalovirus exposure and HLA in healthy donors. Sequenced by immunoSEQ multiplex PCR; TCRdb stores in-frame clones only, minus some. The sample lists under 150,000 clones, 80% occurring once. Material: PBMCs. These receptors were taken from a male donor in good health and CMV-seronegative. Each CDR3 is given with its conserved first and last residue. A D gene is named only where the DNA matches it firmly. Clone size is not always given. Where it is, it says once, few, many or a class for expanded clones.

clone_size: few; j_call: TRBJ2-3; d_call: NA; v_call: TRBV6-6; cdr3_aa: CASSYLGTVADTQYF; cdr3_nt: TGTGCCAGCAGTTACCTCGGGACTGTCGCAGATACGCAGTATTTT
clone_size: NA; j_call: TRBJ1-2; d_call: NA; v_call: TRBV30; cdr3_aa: CAWIRGGYGYTF; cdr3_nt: TGTGCCTGGATTCGGGGGGGCTATGGCTACACCTTC
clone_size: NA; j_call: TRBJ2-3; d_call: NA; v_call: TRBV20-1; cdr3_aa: CSASSLDTQYF; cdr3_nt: TGCAGTGCTAGTTCCCTTGATACGCAGTATTTT
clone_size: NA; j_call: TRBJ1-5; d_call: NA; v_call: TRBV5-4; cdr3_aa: CASRRMGAGQPQHF; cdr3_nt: TGTGCCAGCAGGCGCATGGGGGCTGGACAGCCCCAGCATTTT
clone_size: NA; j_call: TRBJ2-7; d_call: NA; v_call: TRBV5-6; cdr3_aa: CASSSQQGIPYEQYF; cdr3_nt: TGTGCCAGCAGCTCTCAACAGGGTATCCCCTACGAGCAGTACTTC
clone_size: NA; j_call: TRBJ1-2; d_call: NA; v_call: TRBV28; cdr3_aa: CASSVRLGGYTF; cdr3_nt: TGTGCCAGCAGTGTAAGGCTAGGTGGCTACACCTTC
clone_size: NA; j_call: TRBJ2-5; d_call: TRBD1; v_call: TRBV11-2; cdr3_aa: CASSPGQGIQETQYF; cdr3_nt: TGTGCCAGCAGCCCGGGACAGGGGATCCAAGAGACCCAGTACTTC
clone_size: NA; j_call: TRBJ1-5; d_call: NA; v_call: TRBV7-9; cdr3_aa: CASSQGNQPQHF; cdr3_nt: TGTGCCAGCAGCCAGGGAAATCAGCCCCAGCATTTT
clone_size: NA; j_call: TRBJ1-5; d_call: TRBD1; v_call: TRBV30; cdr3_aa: CAWSVGRGLANQPQHF; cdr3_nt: TGTGCCTGGAGTGTCGGCAGGGGGCTAGCAAATCAGCCCCAGCATTTT
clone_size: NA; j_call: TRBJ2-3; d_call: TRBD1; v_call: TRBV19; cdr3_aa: CASSPRRTGGTDTQYF; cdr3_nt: TGTGCCAGTAGCCCCCGGCGGACAGGGGGTACAGATACGCAGTATTTT
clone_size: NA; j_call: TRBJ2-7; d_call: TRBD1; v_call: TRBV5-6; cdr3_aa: CASSLRTGSSYEQYF; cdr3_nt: TGTGCCAGCAGCTTACGGACAGGGAGCTCCTACGAGCAGTACTTC
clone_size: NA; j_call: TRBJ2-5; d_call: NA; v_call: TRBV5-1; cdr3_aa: CASSLDLSGETQYF; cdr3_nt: TGCGCCAGCAGCTTGGACTTGTCAGGGGAGACCCAGTACTTC
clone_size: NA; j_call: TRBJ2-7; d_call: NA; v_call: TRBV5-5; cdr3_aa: CASSFFHTRGHEQYF; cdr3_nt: TGTGCCAGCAGCTTCTTTCATACCAGGGGACACGAGCAGTACTTC
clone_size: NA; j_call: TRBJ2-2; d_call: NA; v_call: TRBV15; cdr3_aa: CATSRRADTGELFF; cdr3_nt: TGTGCCACCAGCAGGAGGGCGGACACCGGGGAGCTGTTTTTT
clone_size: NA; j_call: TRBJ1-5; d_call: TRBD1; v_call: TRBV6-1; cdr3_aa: CASSVVDRAVYQPQHF; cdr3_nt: TGTGCCAGCAGTGTAGTGGACAGGGCAGTTTATCAGCCCCAGCATTTT
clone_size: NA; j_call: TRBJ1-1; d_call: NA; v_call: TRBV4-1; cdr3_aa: CASSQRVAKRDTEAFF; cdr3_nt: TGCGCCAGCAGCCAGAGGGTCGCAAAACGGGACACTGAAGCTTTCTTT
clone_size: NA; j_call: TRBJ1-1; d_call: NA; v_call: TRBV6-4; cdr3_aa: CASRAGENTEAFF; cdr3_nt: TGTGCCAGCAGAGCAGGGGAGAACACTGAAGCTTTCTTT
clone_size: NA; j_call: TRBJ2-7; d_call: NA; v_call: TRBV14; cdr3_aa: CASSQERSYEQYF; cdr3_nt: TGTGCCAGCAGCCAAGAGAGGTCCTACGAGCAGTACTTC
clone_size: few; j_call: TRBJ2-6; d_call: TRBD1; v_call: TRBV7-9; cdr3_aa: CASSHRGQGGMAGANVLTF; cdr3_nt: TGTGCCAGCAGCCATAGGGGACAGGGAGGTATGGCTGGGGCCAACGTCCTGACTTTC
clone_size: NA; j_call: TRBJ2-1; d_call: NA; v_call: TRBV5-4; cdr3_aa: CASSLDRNEQFF; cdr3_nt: TGTGCCAGCAGCCTAGACAGAAATGAGCAGTTCTTC
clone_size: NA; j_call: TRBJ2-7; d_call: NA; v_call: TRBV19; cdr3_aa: CASSIVGDTYEQYF; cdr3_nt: TGTGCCAGTAGTATAGTCGGGGACACTTACGAGCAGTACTTC